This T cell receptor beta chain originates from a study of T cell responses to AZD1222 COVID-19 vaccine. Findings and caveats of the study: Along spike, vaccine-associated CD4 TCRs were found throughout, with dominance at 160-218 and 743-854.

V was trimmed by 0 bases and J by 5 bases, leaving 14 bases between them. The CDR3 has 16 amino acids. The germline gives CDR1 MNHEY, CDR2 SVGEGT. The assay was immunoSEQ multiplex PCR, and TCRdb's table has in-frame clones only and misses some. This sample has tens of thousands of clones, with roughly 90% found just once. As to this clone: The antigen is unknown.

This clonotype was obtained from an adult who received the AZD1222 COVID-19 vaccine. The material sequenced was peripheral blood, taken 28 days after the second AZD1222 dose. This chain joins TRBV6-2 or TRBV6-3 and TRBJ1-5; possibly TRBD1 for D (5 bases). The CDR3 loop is CASSYSTALLHQPQHF. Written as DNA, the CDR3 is TGTGCCAGCAGTTACTCGACAGCTCTGCTACATCAGCCCCAGCATTTT.